This T cell receptor (beta chain) was sequenced for a study of cytomegalovirus exposure and HLA in healthy donors. The study, taken as a whole, reports: The study carried out a later analysis of TCR beta sequences. It associated about 15,000 of them with specific HLA alleles at a false discovery rate of 0.05.

The PCR had 60 Vbeta and 13 Jbeta primers. Produced via immunoSEQ multiplex PCR; TCRdb's table is partial and in-frame only. The table has about 240,000 clones, around 76% seen once. Notes on this clone: Its antigen is currently unknown.

This clonotype was obtained from a woman between 40 and 50 years old in good health and CMV-seropositive. Sequencing was done on a sample of PBMCs.

The DNA for the CDR3 is TGTGCCAGCAGCGTAGATGGGGGACTGGGCACAGATACGCAGTATTTT. Translated, it gives CASSVDGGLGTDTQYF. The V and J genes are TRBV9 and TRBJ2-3; a possible D gene is TRBD2 (6 bases). The CDR3 is 16 residues long. Germline values: CDR1 SGDLS, CDR2 YYNGEE. The V and J ends lost 0 bases and 1 base respectively, with 12 bases between them.